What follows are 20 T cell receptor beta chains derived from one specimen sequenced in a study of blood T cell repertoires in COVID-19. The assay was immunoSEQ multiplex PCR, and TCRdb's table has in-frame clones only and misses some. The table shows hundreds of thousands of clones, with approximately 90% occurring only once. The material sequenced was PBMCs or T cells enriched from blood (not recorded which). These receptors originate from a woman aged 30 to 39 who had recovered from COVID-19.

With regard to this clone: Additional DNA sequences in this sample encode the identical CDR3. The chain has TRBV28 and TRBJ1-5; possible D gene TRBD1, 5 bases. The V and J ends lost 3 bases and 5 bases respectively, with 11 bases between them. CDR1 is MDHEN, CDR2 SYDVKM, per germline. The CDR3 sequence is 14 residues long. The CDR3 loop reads CASSFPDRYQPQHF. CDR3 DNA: TGTGCCAGCAGTTTCCCCGACAGATATCAGCCCCAGCATTTT.

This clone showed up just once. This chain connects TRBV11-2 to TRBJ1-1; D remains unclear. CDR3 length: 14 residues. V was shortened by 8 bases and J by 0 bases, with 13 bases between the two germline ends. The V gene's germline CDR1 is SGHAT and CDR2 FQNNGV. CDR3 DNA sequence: TGTGCCAGCGGCCGAAACAGTATGAACACTGAAGCTTTCTTT. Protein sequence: CASGRNSMNTEAFF.

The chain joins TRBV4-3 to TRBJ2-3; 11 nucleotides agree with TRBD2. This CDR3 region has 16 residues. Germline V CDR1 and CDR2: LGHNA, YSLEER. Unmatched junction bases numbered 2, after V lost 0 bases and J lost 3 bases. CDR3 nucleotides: TGCGCCAGCAGCCAAGATGTAGCGGGAGGGACAGATACGCAGTATTTT. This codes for CASSQDVAGGTDTQYF.

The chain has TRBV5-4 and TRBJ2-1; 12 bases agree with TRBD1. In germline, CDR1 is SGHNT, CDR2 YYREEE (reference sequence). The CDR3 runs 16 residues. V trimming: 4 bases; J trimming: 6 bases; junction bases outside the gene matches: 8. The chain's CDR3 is CASSPPPGQGANEQFF. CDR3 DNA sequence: TGTGCCAGCAGCCCCCCCCCGGGACAGGGGGCCAATGAGCAGTTCTTC.

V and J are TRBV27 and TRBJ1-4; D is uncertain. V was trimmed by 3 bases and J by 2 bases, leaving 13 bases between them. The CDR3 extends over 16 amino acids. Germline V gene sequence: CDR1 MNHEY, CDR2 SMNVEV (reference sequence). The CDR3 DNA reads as TGTGCCAGCAGTTTCGTGGGCCATAGGACTAATGAAAAACTGTTTTTT. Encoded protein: CASSFVGHRTNEKLFF.

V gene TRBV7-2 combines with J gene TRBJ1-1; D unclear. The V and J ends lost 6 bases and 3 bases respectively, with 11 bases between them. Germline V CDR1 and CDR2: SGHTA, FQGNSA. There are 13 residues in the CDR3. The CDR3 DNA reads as TGTGCCAGCAGGGTATCGGGGTACACTGAAGCTTTCTTT. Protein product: CASRVSGYTEAFF.

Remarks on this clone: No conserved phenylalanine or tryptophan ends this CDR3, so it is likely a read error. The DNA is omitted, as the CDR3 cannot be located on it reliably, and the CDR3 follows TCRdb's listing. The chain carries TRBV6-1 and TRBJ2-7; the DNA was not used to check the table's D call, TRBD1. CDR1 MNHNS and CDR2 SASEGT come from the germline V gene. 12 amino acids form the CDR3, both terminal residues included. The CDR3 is CASSEFSGLGLL.

In DNA, the CDR3 is TGTGCCAGCAGCCTCCTGCCGGGACAGGGTTTCGAGCAGTACTTC. The encoded protein is CASSLLPGQGFEQYF. The rearrangement links TRBV3-1 (or the pseudogene TRBV3-2) to TRBJ2-7, with 9 bases matching TRBD1. Germline CDR1 LGHDT, CDR2 YNNKEL (reference sequence). J lost 6 bases, V lost 4 bases, and 10 bases had no gene match. The CDR3 runs to 15 residues.

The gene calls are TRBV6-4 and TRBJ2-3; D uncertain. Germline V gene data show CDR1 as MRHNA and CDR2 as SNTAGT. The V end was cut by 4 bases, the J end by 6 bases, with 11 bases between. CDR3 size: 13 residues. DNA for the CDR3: TGTGCCAGCAGTGCACAGACAAGGGATACGCAGTATTTT. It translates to CASSAQTRDTQYF.

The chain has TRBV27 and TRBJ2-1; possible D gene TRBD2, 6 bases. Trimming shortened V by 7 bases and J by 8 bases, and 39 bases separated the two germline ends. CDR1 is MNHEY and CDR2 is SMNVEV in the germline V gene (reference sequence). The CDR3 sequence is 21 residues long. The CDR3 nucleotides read TGTGCCAGCAAATCCCCCCAGATTAGCGGAGGTAGTTCCCCTCCCCGGCATGAGCAGTTCTTC. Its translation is CASKSPQISGGSSPPRHEQFF.

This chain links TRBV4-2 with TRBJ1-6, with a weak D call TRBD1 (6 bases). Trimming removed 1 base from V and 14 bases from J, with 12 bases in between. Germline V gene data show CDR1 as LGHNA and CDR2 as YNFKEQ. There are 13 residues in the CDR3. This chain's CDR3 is CASSQVLGGALHF. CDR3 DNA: TGTGCCAGCAGCCAAGTCCTAGGGGGGGCCCTCCACTTT.

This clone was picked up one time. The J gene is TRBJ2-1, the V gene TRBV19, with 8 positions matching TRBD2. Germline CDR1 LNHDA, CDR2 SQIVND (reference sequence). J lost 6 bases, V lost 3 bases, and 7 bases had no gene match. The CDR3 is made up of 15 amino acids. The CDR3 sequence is CASSIFGGRPNEQFF. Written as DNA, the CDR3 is TGTGCCAGTAGTATCTTCGGCGGGAGGCCCAATGAGCAGTTCTTC.

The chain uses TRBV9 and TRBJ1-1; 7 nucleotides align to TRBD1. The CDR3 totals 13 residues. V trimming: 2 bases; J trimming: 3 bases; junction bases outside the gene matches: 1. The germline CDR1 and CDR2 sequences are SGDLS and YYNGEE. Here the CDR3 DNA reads TGTGCCAGCAGCGTGGGACAGTACACTGAAGCTTTCTTT. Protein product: CASSVGQYTEAFF.

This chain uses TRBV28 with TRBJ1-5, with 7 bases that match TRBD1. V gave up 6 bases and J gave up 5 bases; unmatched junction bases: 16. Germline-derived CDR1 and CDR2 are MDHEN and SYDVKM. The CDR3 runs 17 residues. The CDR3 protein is CASSPRGPAREDQPQHF. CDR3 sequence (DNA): TGTGCCAGCAGCCCGAGGGGGCCCGCGAGGGAGGATCAGCCCCAGCATTTT.

The CDR3 reads CASSPGIRTEAFF. DNA for the CDR3: TGTGCCAGCAGCCCGGGGATTCGGACTGAAGCTTTCTTT. The genes are TRBV11-2 and TRBJ1-1, with D hard to call. CDR3 size: 13 residues. Germline V gives CDR1 SGHAT, CDR2 FQNNGV. Trimming removed 5 bases from V and 5 bases from J, with 12 bases in between.

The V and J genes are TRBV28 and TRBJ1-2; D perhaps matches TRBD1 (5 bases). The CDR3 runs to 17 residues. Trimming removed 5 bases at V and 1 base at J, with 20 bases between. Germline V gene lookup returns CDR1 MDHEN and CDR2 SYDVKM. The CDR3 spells CASSPRGRGTGNYGYTF. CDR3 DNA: TGTGCCAGCAGTCCCCGAGGTAGGGGTACGGGTAACTATGGCTACACCTTC.

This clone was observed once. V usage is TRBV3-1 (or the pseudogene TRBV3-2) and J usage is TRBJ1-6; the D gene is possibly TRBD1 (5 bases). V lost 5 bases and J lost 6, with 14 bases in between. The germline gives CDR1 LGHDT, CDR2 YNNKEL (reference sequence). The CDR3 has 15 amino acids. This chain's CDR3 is CASSEGRGLNSPLHF. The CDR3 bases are TGTGCCAGCAGCGAAGGAAGGGGACTTAATTCACCCCTCCACTTT.

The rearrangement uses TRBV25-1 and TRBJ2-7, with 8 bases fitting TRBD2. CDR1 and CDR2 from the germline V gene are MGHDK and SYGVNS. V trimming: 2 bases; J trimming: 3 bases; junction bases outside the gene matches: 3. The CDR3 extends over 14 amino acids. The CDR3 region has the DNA TGTGCCAGCAGTGAAACTAGCGGAGACTACGAGCAGTACTTC. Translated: CASSETSGDYEQYF.

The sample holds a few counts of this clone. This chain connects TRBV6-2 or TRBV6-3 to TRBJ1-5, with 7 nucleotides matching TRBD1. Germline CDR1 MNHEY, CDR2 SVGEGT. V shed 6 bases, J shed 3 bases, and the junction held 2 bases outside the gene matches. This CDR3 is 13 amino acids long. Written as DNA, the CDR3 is TGTGCCAGCAGCGGACAGGTCAATCAGCCCCAGCATTTT. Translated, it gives CASSGQVNQPQHF.

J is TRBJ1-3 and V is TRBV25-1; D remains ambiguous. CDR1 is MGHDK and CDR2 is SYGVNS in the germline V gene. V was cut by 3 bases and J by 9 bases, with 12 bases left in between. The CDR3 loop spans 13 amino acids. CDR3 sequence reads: CASSDRIRGTIYF. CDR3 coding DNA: TGTGCCAGCAGTGATCGGATCCGAGGCACCATATATTTT.